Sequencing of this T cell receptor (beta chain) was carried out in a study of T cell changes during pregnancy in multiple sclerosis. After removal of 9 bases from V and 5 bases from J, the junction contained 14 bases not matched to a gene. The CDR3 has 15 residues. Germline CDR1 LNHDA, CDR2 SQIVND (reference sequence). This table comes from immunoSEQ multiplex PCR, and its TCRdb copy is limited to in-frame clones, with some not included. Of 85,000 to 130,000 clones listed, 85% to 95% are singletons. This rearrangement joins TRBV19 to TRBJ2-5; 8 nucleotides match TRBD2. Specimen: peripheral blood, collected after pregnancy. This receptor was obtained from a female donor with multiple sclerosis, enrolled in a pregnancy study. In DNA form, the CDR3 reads TGTGCCAGGAGGAGGGCAGCGGGGGTTGAGGAGACCCAGTACTTC. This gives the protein CARRRAAGVEETQYF.